Only one count was recorded for the clone carrying this TCR beta chain. Other DNA sequences in this sample translate to the same CDR3. J was trimmed by 0 bases and V by 0 bases; bases with no gene match: 3. The CDR3 sequence is 16 residues long. Germline V gene sequence: CDR1 SGDLS, CDR2 YYNGEE. The source of the sample is a study of shared clonotypes between healthy human individuals. Sequenced by immunoSEQ multiplex PCR; TCRdb stores in-frame clones only, minus some. The sample carries some 2,100,000 clones, about 93% recorded once. Terminally differentiated effector memory CD45RA+ cells were excluded from the naive CD8 cells, which were CD45RO-negative and positively selected for CCR7.

V is TRBV9 and J is TRBJ2-3; TRBD2 matches 8 bases. The sequencing sample was made of naive CD8+ T cells from PBMCs. This receptor was obtained from a man in his late teens or twenties in good health. Some clones in this sample may be carry-over from other donors' samples. The chain's CDR3 is CASSVGAGGSTDTQYF. The CDR3 DNA is TGTGCCAGCAGCGTAGGGGCGGGGGGAAGCACAGATACGCAGTATTTT.